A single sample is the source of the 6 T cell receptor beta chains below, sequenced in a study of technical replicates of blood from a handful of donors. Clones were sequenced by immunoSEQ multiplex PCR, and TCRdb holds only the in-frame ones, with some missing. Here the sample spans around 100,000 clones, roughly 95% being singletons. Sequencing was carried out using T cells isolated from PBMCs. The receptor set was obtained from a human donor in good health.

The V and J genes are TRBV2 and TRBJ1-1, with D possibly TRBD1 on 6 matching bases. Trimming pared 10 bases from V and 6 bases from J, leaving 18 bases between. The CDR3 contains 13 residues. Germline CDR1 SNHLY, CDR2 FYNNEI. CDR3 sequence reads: CAIQQGYYAEAFF. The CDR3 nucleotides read TGTGCCATACAACAGGGTTATTACGCTGAAGCTTTCTTT.

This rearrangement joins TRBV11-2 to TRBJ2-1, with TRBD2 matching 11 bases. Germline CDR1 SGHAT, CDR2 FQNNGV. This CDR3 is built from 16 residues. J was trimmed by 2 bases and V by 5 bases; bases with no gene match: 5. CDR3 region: CASSRIAGGPYNEQFF. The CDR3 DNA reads TGTGCCAGCAGCCGGATAGCGGGAGGGCCCTACAATGAGCAGTTCTTC.

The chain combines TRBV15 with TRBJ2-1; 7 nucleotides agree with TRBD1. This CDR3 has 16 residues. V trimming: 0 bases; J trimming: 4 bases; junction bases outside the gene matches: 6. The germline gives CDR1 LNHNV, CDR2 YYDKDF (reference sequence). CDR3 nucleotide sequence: TGTGCCACCAGCAGAGATCCTACAGGGGCGTACAATGAGCAGTTCTTC. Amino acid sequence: CATSRDPTGAYNEQFF.

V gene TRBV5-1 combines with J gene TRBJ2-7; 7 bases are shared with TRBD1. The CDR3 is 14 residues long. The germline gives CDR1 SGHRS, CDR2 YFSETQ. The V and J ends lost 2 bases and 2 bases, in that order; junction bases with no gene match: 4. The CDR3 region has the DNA TGCGCCAGCAGCTTTAGACAGGGAACCTACGAGCAGTACTTC. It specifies CASSFRQGTYEQYF.

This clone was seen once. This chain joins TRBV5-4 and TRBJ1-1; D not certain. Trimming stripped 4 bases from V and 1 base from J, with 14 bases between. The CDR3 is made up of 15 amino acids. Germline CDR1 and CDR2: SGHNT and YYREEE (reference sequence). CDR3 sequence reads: CASSPTPAGNTEAFF. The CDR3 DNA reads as TGTGCCAGCAGCCCCACTCCCGCAGGGAACACTGAAGCTTTCTTT.

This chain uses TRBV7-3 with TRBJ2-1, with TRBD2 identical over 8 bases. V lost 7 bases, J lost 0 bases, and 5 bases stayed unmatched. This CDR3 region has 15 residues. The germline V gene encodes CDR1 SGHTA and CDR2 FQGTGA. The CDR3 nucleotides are TGTGCCAGCACCCCGGGAGGGGGCTCCTACAATGAGCAGTTCTTC. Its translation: CASTPGGGSYNEQFF.